The 32 T cell receptor beta chains listed next were all sequenced from one sample in a study of identical twins. TCRdb redid the calling of the 5' RACE reads with MiXCR, one entry per CDR3 protein. The sample contains 350,000 to 450,000 distinct CDR3 sequences, around 20% of which appear only once. The material sequenced was naive T cells sorted from blood. The receptors here all came from a man aged 50-59 years in good health.

This rearrangement joins TRBV12-3 or TRBV12-4 to TRBJ2-3; 10 bases line up with TRBD1. V shed 5 bases, J shed 3 bases, and the junction held 8 bases outside the gene matches. The CDR3 extends over 16 amino acids. The CDR3 coding sequence is TGTGCCAGCAGTCCTTCCGGGACAGGGGAGACAGATACGCAGTATTTT. It encodes CASSPSGTGETDTQYF.

In this sample, this clonotype turned up many times. This sequence joins TRBV7-2 and TRBJ2-5; 8 bases match TRBD1. Germline V lookup: CDR1 SGHTA, CDR2 FQGNSA. The V gene end was trimmed by 4 bases and the J gene end by 3 bases; junction bases not matched to a gene: 7. The CDR3 consists of 15 residues. CDR3 nucleotide sequence: TGTGCCAGCAGCTCCCGGACAGGGAGGAAAGAGACCCAGTACTTC. It encodes CASSSRTGRKETQYF.

In nucleotides, the CDR3 is TGTGCCACTCCGGGACAGGGAAGGGTCTCCTACAATGAGCAGTTCTTC. Translating it yields CATPGQGRVSYNEQFF. The chain joins TRBV7-9 to TRBJ2-1; TRBD1 matches at 9 bases. J was trimmed by 0 bases and V by 10 bases; bases with no gene match: 10. The germline CDR1 and CDR2 sequences are SEHNR and FQNEAQ (reference sequence). CDR3 length: 16 residues.

The CDR3 DNA sequence: TGCAGTGCTACAAACAGACTACGAGGGCAGTACTTC. Its protein is CSATNRLRGQYF. The chain combines TRBV20-1 with TRBJ2-7, with D possibly being TRBD2 (5 bases). The CDR3 has 12 residues. Germline V gene lookup returns CDR1 DFQATT and CDR2 SNEGSKA (reference sequence). V lost 4 bases, J lost 9 bases, and 16 bases lay in between.

This clonotype was observed at least ten times. V is TRBV20-1 and J is TRBJ2-5; D ambiguous. The ends were cut back, 1 base at V and 3 bases at J, with 12 bases in the middle. The CDR3 contains 14 residues. Germline loops: CDR1 DFQATT, CDR2 SNEGSKA (reference sequence). CDR3 loop: CSARVPLGKETQYF. The CDR3 bases are TGCAGTGCTAGAGTCCCCCTAGGGAAAGAGACCCAGTACTTC.

The chain carries TRBV27 and TRBJ2-1, with D perhaps being TRBD1 or TRBD2 (5 bases each). Germline V gene data show CDR1 as MNHEY and CDR2 as SMNVEV (reference sequence). The CDR3 totals 15 residues. V was cut by 4 bases and J by 2 bases, with 12 bases left in between. This CDR3 reads CASSYLGGPYNEQFF. The CDR3 DNA is TGTGCCAGCAGTTACCTTGGGGGTCCCTACAATGAGCAGTTCTTC.

This clonotype was counted a few times. Here the CDR3 reads CAIRPSSGRADTGELFF. Here the CDR3 DNA reads TGTGCCATCAGGCCGTCTAGCGGGAGGGCCGACACCGGGGAGCTGTTTTTT. The chain recombines TRBV10-3 with TRBJ2-2, with 12 bases that match TRBD2. Trimming cost V 6 bases and J 3 bases; bases outside gene matches: 8. Per the germline V gene, CDR1 is ENHRY and CDR2 is SYGVKD. The CDR3 runs to 17 residues.

The chain combines TRBV13 with TRBJ2-1; maybe TRBD2 (6 bases). This CDR3 contains 14 residues. Germline V CDR1 and CDR2: PRHDT, FYEKMQ (reference sequence). The V gene lost 6 bases and the J gene lost 7 bases, with 16 bases spanning the gap. Written as DNA, the CDR3 is TGTGCCAGCAGGAAACCGGGAGAGCGAAATGAGCAGTTCTTC. It translates to CASRKPGERNEQFF.

In this sample, this clonotype turned up many times. The gene calls are TRBV30 and TRBJ1-2; tentatively, D is TRBD1 (5 bases). The CDR3 has 15 amino acids. Germline values: CDR1 GTSNPN, CDR2 SVGIG (reference sequence). V was pared by 0 bases and J by 7 bases, with 18 bases between. CDR3 sequence (DNA): TGTGCCTGGAGTGTCCCGGGACTTCGGAGCTCTGGCTACACCTTC. This translates into CAWSVPGLRSSGYTF.

This chain links TRBV5-1 with TRBJ2-7; TRBD1 aligns across 11 bases. Per germline, CDR1 SGHRS and CDR2 YFSETQ. The V gene end was trimmed by 3 bases and the J gene end by 5 bases; junction bases not matched to a gene: 7. This CDR3 is 15 amino acids long. The CDR3 reads CASSSTGTGGHEQYF. CDR3 DNA: TGCGCCAGCAGCTCGACCGGGACAGGGGGACACGAGCAGTACTTC.

This clonotype was observed many times. V and J are TRBV6-2 or TRBV6-3 and TRBJ2-7, with D uncertain. Germline CDR1 MNHEY, CDR2 SVGEGT. The ends were cut back, 8 bases at V and 2 bases at J, with 13 bases in the middle. The CDR3 is made up of 13 amino acids. The CDR3 nucleotides read TGTGCCAGCGAGCAGGTCAACACCTACGAGCAGTACTTC. It translates to CASEQVNTYEQYF.

This clonotype was observed many times. V and J are TRBV29-1 and TRBJ2-7; the D gene is possibly TRBD1 (6 bases). This CDR3 is 12 amino acids long. The V gene lost 2 bases and the J gene lost 7 bases, with 12 bases spanning the gap. The germline gives CDR1 SQVTM, CDR2 ANQGSEA. CDR3 loop: CSVERDTLEQYF. The CDR3 nucleotides read TGCAGCGTTGAACGGGACACCTTGGAGCAGTACTTC.

This clonotype was seen more than once but under ten times. V and J are TRBV20-1 and TRBJ2-1; D ambiguous. This CDR3 region has 10 residues. The germline V gene encodes CDR1 DFQATT and CDR2 SNEGSKA (reference sequence). V lost 3 bases and J lost 8, with 5 bases in between. The CDR3 region is CSASSYEQFF. The CDR3 DNA reads as TGCAGTGCTAGTAGTTATGAGCAGTTCTTC.

This chain joins TRBV2 and TRBJ2-2; D is perhaps TRBD2 (6 bases). V was shortened by 11 bases and J by 6 bases, with 19 bases between the two germline ends. The CDR3 loop spans 14 amino acids. Germline V lookup: CDR1 SNHLY, CDR2 FYNNEI. CDR3 coding DNA: TGTGCCTGCTGGGGGGAGTCAGCGTCCGGGGAGCTGTTTTTT. It encodes CACWGESASGELFF.

The chain couples TRBV4-3 to TRBJ2-1; D is undetermined. This CDR3 comprises 13 residues. The ends were cut back, 0 bases at V and 5 bases at J, with 5 bases in the middle. Germline V gives CDR1 LGHNA, CDR2 YSLEER. The CDR3 is CASSQDPHNEQFF. Here the CDR3 DNA reads TGCGCCAGCAGCCAAGATCCCCACAATGAGCAGTTCTTC.

The gene calls are TRBV4-2 and TRBJ1-6, with a tentative D call TRBD1 (5 bases). The CDR3 length is 15 residues. Trimming cost V 4 bases and J 11 bases, with 18 bases left between them. CDR1 and CDR2 from the germline V gene are LGHNA and YNFKEQ. The CDR3 loop reads CASSPGTAIRPPLHF. The DNA of the CDR3 is TGTGCCAGCAGCCCGGGGACGGCCATTCGGCCACCCCTCCACTTT.

The chain combines TRBV20-1 with TRBJ1-4; 10 bases are shared with TRBD1. The CDR3 loop spans 14 amino acids. Looked up from germline, CDR1 is DFQATT and CDR2 is SNEGSKA (reference sequence). V lost 5 bases, J lost 12 bases, and 12 bases stayed unmatched. CDR3 DNA sequence: TGCAGTGCTTCCCGGACAGGGGGAACGGGGCAACTGTTTTTT. Translating it yields CSASRTGGTGQLFF.

This clonotype came up many times. The chain is built from TRBV27 and TRBJ2-1, with 15 bases matching TRBD2. J lost 7 bases, V lost 2 bases, and 0 bases had no gene match. This CDR3 has 15 amino acids. Per the germline V gene, CDR1 is MNHEY and CDR2 is SMNVEV (reference sequence). CDR3 loop: CASSLGTSGRNEQFF. In DNA, the CDR3 is TGTGCCAGCAGTTTAGGGACTAGCGGGAGGAATGAGCAGTTCTTC.

There are a few counts of this clonotype. The chain carries TRBV12-3 or TRBV12-4 and TRBJ2-1; 9 nucleotides align to TRBD2. This CDR3 has 14 amino acids. Trimming at V came to 5 bases and at J to 8 bases, leaving 7 bases not matched to a gene. The CDR3 here is CASSTSGLVDEQFF. The CDR3 DNA reads as TGTGCCAGCAGTACTAGCGGGTTGGTCGATGAGCAGTTCTTC.

This clonotype was found many times. The chain is built from TRBV10-3 and TRBJ2-5, with D uncertain. The V end lost 10 bases, the J end lost 5 bases, and 17 bases lay between the germline ends. The germline CDR1 and CDR2 sequences are ENHRY and SYGVKD. The CDR3 is 13 amino acids. The CDR3 DNA is TGTGCCACCCGTGACACGTCTGGGGAGACCCAGTACTTC. Protein: CATRDTSGETQYF.

The gene calls are TRBV11-2 and TRBJ1-4, with D hard to call. Trimming stripped 4 bases from V and 3 bases from J, with 15 bases between. Germline CDR1 and CDR2: SGHAT and FQNNGV. The CDR3 totals 16 residues. In nucleotides, the CDR3 is TGTGCCAGCAGCTCCTACCTAGGGAACGCTAATGAAAAACTGTTTTTT. This translates into CASSSYLGNANEKLFF. Drawing the rest from reference TRBV11-2 and TRBJ1-4, the complete variable domain is EAGVAQSPRYKIIEKRQSVAFWCNPISGHATLYWYQQILGQGPKLLIQFQNNGVVDDSQLPKDRFSAERLKGVDSTLKIQPAKLEDSAVYLCASSSYLGNANEKLFFGSGTQLSVL.

This clonotype was found a few times. The chain has TRBV28 and TRBJ2-3, with 9 bases fitting TRBD1. J lost 3 bases, V lost 2 bases, and 15 bases had no gene match. Germline CDR1 and CDR2: MDHEN and SYDVKM. This CDR3 has 19 amino acids. CDR3 sequence (DNA): TGTGCCAGCAGTTTAAAAATCCTCGGGACAGGGACAGAAACAGATACGCAGTATTTT. Amino acids: CASSLKILGTGTETDTQYF.

This clonotype was seen many times. V gene TRBV27 combines with J gene TRBJ2-1; D remains unclear. The CDR3 covers 14 residues. Trimming took off 2 bases at V and 1 base at J, with 6 bases between the two ends. Germline CDR1 MNHEY, CDR2 SMNVEV (reference sequence). CDR3: CASSLDGSYNEQFF. The CDR3 nucleotides are TGTGCCAGCAGTTTAGACGGATCCTACAATGAGCAGTTCTTC.

The table lists this clonotype with many counts. The genes are TRBV20-1 and TRBJ2-1; 11 nucleotides match TRBD2. CDR3 length equals 16 residues. Germline V gene lookup returns CDR1 DFQATT and CDR2 SNEGSKA (reference sequence). With 3 bases clipped from V and 0 bases from J, the junction kept 4 bases outside the gene matches. CDR3 residues: CSARTSGASSYNEQFF. The CDR3 bases are TGCAGTGCTAGGACTAGCGGGGCTAGCTCCTACAATGAGCAGTTCTTC.

This clonotype was found many times. V is TRBV4-1 and J is TRBJ2-2; perhaps TRBD1 as D (6 bases). Per the germline V gene, CDR1 is MGHRA and CDR2 is YSYEKL. The CDR3 is 17 amino acids. Trimming removed 0 bases at V and 1 base at J, with 12 bases between. The CDR3 DNA follows: TGCGCCAGCAGCCAAGAAAAAAGGGGGTGGAACACCGGGGAGCTGTTTTTT. Amino acid sequence: CASSQEKRGWNTGELFF.

At least ten counts were recorded for this clonotype. The chain uses TRBV5-1 and TRBJ2-2, with D perhaps assigned TRBD1 or TRBD2 (5 bases each). Germline assignment: CDR1 SGHRS and CDR2 YFSETQ. The CDR3 runs to 16 residues. V was shortened by 4 bases and J by 1 base, with 14 bases between the two germline ends. CDR3 sequence: CASSPEVDMNTGELFF. The CDR3 DNA sequence: TGCGCCAGCAGCCCGGAGGTGGACATGAACACCGGGGAGCTGTTTTTT.

The chain has TRBV7-2 and TRBJ1-4; TRBD1 aligns across 9 bases. With V trimmed by 6 bases and J by 1 base, 3 bases remained unmatched. Germline CDR1 SGHTA, CDR2 FQGNSA. The CDR3 covers 15 residues. CDR3 nucleotide sequence: TGTGCCAGCAGTTACAGGGGGCAAACTAATGAAAAACTGTTTTTT. Translating gives CASSYRGQTNEKLFF. The entire variable domain, with the rest obtained from reference TRBV7-2 and TRBJ1-4, is as follows: GAGVSQSPSNKVTEKGKDVELRCDPISGHTALYWYRQSLGQGLEFLIYFQGNSAPDKSGLPSDRFSAERTGGSVSTLTIQRTQQEDSAVYLCASSYRGQTNEKLFFGSGTQLSVL.

V usage is TRBV18 and J usage is TRBJ2-3; D remains unclear. The V end was cut by 2 bases, the J end by 2 bases, with 11 bases between. This CDR3 comprises 15 residues. Looked up from germline, CDR1 is KGHSH and CDR2 is LQKENI. The DNA of the CDR3 is TGTGCCAGCTCACCAGGGGTTACCCTCACAGATACGCAGTATTTT. The encoded protein is CASSPGVTLTDTQYF.

Ten or more counts support this clonotype. This chain connects TRBV20-1 to TRBJ1-1; a possible D gene is TRBD1 (5 bases). This CDR3 has 13 residues. Per germline, CDR1 DFQATT and CDR2 SNEGSKA (reference sequence). The V and J ends lost 6 bases and 5 bases respectively, with 16 bases between them. CDR3: CSAYKDGGTEAFF. The CDR3 bases are TGCAGTGCCTATAAAGACGGGGGGACTGAAGCTTTCTTT.

In this sample, this clonotype turned up many times. V is TRBV6-2 or TRBV6-3 and J is TRBJ1-2; possible D gene TRBD1, 5 bases. The CDR3 spans 14 residues. Germline V gene lookup returns CDR1 MNHEY and CDR2 SVGEGT. V dropped 2 bases and J dropped 4 bases, with 11 bases sitting between them. CDR3 sequence: CASSYRTPVYGYTF. In DNA, the CDR3 is TGTGCCAGCAGTTACAGGACACCCGTCTATGGCTACACCTTC.

This chain uses TRBV20-1 with TRBJ2-5; tentative D call: TRBD1 (5 bases). CDR1 and CDR2 from the germline V gene are DFQATT and SNEGSKA (reference sequence). The CDR3 spans 13 residues. With 3 bases removed from V and 5 bases from J, the gap between germline ends came to 13 bases. The CDR3 is CSASKGVGETQYF. The CDR3 bases are TGCAGTGCTAGTAAAGGGGTGGGGGAGACCCAGTACTTC.

The J gene is TRBJ2-7, the V gene TRBV5-1; 8 positions match TRBD2. In germline, CDR1 is SGHRS, CDR2 YFSETQ. J was trimmed by 2 bases and V by 1 base; bases with no gene match: 5. The CDR3 totals 15 residues. Written as DNA, the CDR3 is TGCGCCAGCAGCTTGAATAGCGGGACCACCTACGAGCAGTACTTC. Protein: CASSLNSGTTYEQYF. The entire variable domain, with the rest obtained from reference TRBV5-1 and TRBJ2-7, is as follows: KAGVTQTPRYLIKTRGQQVTLSCSPISGHRSVSWYQQTPGQGLQFLFEYFSETQRNKGNFPGRFSGRQFSNSRSEMNVSTLELGDSALYLCASSLNSGTTYEQYFGPGTRLTVT.